This TCR beta chain stems from a study of blood T cell repertoires in COVID-19. As for the study in general: The United States, Italy and Spain were the sources of the acute and convalescent COVID-19 samples.

Germline V gene data show CDR1 as MGHRA and CDR2 as YSYEKL. Trimming took off 2 bases at V and 1 base at J, with 13 bases between the two ends. The CDR3 spans 16 residues. Authors' methods: Reference gene primer amplification gave estimated nucleated cell counts. The table came from immunoSEQ multiplex PCR; TCRdb's copy has only in-frame clones and leaves some out. V and J calls and clone size follow that table, whereas D and trimming were derived from the DNA. The top ten clones hold more than 15% of a sample with 80,000 to 100,000 clones, about 78% of them seen once. The gene calls are TRBV4-1 and TRBJ2-3; TRBD1 might be the D (6 bases). This TCR was recovered from a human donor in a cohort sampled during active COVID-19. Sequenced: peripheral blood. The CDR3: CASSQHSQGRTDTQYF. The CDR3 DNA reads TGCGCCAGCAGCCAACATTCACAGGGACGCACAGATACGCAGTATTTT.